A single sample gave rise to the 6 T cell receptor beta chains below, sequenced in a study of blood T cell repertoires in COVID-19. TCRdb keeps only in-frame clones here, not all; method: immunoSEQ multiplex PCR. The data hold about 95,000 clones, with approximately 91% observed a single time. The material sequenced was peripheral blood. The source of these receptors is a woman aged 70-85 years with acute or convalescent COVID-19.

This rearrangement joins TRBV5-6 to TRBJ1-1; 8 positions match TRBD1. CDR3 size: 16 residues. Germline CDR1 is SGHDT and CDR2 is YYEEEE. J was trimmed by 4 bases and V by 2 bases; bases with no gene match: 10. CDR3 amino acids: CASSFRRTGRGTEAFF. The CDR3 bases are TGTGCCAGCAGCTTTCGGAGGACAGGGAGGGGCACTGAAGCTTTCTTT.

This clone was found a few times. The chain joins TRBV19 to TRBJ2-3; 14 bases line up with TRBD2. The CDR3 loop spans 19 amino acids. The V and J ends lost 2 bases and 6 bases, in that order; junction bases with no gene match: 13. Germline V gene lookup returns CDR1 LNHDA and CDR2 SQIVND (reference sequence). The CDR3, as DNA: TGTGCCAGTAGTATATCAGGACTAGCGGGGGGATACAATGCGGATACGCAGTATTTT. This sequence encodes CASSISGLAGGYNADTQYF.

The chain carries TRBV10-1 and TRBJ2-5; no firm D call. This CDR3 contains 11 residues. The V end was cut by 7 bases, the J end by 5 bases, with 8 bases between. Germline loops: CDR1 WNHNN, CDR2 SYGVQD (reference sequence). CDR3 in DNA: TGCGCCAGCAAGTTCAGGGAGACCCAGTACTTC. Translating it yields CASKFRETQYF.

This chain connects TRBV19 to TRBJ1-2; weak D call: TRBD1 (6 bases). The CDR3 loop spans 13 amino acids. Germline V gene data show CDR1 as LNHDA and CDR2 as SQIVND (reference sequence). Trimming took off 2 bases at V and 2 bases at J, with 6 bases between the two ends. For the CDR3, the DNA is TGTGCCAGTAGTATACAGGGGAACTATGGCTACACCTTC. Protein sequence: CASSIQGNYGYTF.

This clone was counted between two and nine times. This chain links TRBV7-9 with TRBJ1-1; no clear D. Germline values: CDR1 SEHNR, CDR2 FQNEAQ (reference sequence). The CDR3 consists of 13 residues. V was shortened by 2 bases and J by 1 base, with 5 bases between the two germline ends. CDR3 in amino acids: CASSLNKNTEAFF. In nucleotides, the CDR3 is TGTGCCAGCAGCTTAAACAAGAACACTGAAGCTTTCTTT.

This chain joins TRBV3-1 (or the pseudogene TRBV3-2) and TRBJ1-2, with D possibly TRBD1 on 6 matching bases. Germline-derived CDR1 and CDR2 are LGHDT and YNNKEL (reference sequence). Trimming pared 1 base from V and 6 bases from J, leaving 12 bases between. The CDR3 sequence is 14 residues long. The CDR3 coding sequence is TGTGCCAGCAGCCAAGTTTCAGGGGCAGATGGCTACACCTTC. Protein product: CASSQVSGADGYTF.